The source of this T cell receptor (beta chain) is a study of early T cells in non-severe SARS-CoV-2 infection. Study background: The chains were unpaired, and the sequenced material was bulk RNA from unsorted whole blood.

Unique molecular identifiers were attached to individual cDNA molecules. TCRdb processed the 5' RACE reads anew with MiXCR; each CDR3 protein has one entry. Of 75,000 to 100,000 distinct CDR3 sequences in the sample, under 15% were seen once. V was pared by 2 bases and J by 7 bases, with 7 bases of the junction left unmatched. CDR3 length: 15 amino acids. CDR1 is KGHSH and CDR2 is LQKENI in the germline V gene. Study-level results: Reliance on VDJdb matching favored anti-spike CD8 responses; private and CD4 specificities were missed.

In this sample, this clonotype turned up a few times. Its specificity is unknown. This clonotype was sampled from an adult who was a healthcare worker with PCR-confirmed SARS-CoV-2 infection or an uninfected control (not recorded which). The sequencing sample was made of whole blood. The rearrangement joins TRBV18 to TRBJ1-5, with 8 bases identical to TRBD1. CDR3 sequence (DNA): TGTGCCAGCTCACCAGACGGACAGGGCAGGCAGCCCCAGCATTTT. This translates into CASSPDGQGRQPQHF.